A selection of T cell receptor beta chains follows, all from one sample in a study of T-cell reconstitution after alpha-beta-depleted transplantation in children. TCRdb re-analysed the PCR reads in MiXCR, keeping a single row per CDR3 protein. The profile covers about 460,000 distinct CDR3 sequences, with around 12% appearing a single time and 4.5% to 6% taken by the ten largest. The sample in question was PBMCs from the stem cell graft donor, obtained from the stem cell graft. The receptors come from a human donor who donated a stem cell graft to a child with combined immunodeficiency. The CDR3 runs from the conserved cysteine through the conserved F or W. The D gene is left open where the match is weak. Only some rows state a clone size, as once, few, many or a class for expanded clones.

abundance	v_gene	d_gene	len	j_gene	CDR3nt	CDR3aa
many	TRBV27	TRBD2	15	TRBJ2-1	TGTGCCAGCAGTGAGACTAGCGGTCCCTACAATGAGCAGTTCTTC	CASSETSGPYNEQFF
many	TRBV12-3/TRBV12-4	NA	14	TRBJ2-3	TGTGCCAGCAGTCTCGGAGGGATCACAGATACGCAGTATTTT	CASSLGGITDTQYF
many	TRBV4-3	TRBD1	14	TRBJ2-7	TGCGCCAGCAGCCCCGGGACAGCCGACTACGAGCAGTACTTC	CASSPGTADYEQYF
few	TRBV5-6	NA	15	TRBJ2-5	TGTGCCAGCACCGCGACAGGAATTAGTTGGGAGACCCAGTACTTC	CASTATGISWETQYF
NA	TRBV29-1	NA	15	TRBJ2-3	TGCAGCGTTGAGCGTGGGGGTCGGGGGACAGATACGCAGTATTTT	CSVERGGRGTDTQYF
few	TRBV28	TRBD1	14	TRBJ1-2	TGTGCCAGCAGCCCCAGGGGGCGCCCCTATGGCTACACCTTC	CASSPRGRPYGYTF
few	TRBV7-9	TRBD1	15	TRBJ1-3	TGTGCCAGCAGCTTACCGTGGGACAGGGTGAACACCATATATTTT	CASSLPWDRVNTIYF
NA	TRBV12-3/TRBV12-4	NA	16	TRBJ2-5	TGTGCCAGCAGGCCCTCCCGCCAGGGTGCCCAAGAGACCCAGTACTTC	CASRPSRQGAQETQYF
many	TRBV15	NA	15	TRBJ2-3	TGTGCCACCAGCAGAGATGGTTATTTGACAGATACGCAGTATTTT	CATSRDGYLTDTQYF
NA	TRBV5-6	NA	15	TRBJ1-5	TGTGCCAGCAGCTTGAGACAGGCTAGCAATCAGCCCCAGCATTTT	CASSLRQASNQPQHF
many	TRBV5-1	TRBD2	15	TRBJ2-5	TGCGCCAGCAGCCAACCGGGACTAGAAAGTGAGACCCAGTACTTC	CASSQPGLESETQYF
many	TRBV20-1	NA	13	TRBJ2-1	TGCAGTGCTAGAGGGGGGAGTAATCATGAGCAGTTCTTC	CSARGGSNHEQFF
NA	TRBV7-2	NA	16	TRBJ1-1	TGTGCCACTACGCGTTTCTGGGGATCGTGGAACACTGAAGCTTTCTTT	CATTRFWGSWNTEAFF
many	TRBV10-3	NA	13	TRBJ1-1	TGTGCCATCAGGACTCAGGGGCTCACTGAAGCTTTCTTT	CAIRTQGLTEAFF
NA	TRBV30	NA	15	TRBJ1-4	TGTGCCTGGAGTCCGGGGGGAGTAACTAATGAAAAACTGTTTTTT	CAWSPGGVTNEKLFF
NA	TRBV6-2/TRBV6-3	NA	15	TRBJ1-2	TGTGCCAGCAGTTATTCCCGGACAGATGACTATGGCTACACCTTC	CASSYSRTDDYGYTF
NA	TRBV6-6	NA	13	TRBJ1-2	TGTGCCAGCAGTTCACAGGACCTCTATGGCTACACCTTC	CASSSQDLYGYTF
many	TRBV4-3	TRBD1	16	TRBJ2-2	TGCGCCAGCAGCCAAGGGACAGGGGTTTCCACCGGGGAGCTGTTTTTT	CASSQGTGVSTGELFF
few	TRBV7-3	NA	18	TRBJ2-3	TGTGCCAGCAGCCCATGGGTCCACAGGGATCGGGGCACAGATACGCAGTATTTT	CASSPWVHRDRGTDTQYF
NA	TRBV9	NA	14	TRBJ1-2	TGTGCCAGCAGCCCTCCAGGGGTTAACTATGGCTACACCTTC	CASSPPGVNYGYTF
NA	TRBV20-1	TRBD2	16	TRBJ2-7	TGCAGTGCTAGAGATCCTGCGGGAGGCCCCGTCTACGAGCAGTACTTC	CSARDPAGGPVYEQYF
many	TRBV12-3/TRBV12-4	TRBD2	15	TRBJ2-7	TGTGCCAGCAGTTTGAGGACTAGCGGGCCCTACGAGCAGTACTTC	CASSLRTSGPYEQYF
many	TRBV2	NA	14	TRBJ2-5	TGTGCCAGCAGCACTGGACTGACCCCAGAGACCCAGTACTTC	CASSTGLTPETQYF
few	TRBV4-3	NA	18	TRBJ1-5	TGCGCCAGCAGCCCCCTAGTCAATACAGGGTGGGTCAGTCAGCCCCAGCATTTT	CASSPLVNTGWVSQPQHF
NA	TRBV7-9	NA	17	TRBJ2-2	TGTGCCAGCAGCTTAGGAATCGGGACATCGAACACCGGGGAGCTGTTTTTT	CASSLGIGTSNTGELFF
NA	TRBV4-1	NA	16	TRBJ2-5	TGCGCCAGCAGCCAGCCGGGGGTAACAGTCCAAGAGACCCAGTACTTC	CASSQPGVTVQETQYF
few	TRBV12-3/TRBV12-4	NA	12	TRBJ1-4	TGTGCCAGCAGTTCGGACAGTGAAAAACTGTTTTTT	CASSSDSEKLFF
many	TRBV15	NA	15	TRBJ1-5	TGTGCCACCAGCAGAGATCTTGTTAGCAATCAGCCCCAGCATTTT	CATSRDLVSNQPQHF
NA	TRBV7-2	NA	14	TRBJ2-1	TGTGCCAGCCACCCGGGATCCGTTTACAATGAGCAGTTCTTC	CASHPGSVYNEQFF
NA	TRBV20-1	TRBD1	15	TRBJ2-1	TGCAGTGCCTACGGGACAGGGAGCTCCTACAATGAGCAGTTCTTC	CSAYGTGSSYNEQFF
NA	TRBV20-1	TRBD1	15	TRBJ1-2	TGCAGTGCTAGAGATCGGGACAGGGTAAGCTATGGCTACACCTTC	CSARDRDRVSYGYTF
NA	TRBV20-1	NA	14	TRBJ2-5	TGCAGTGCTAGAGATCGTAATTGGGGGGAGACCCAGTACTTC	CSARDRNWGETQYF
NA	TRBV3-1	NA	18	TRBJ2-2	TGTGCCAGCAGCCAAGATCCCTGGAGGGGGCCCAACACCGGGGAGCTGTTTTTT	CASSQDPWRGPNTGELFF
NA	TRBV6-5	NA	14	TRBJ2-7	TGTGCCAGCAGTTACGGCTCATTAGCCTACGAGCAGTACTTC	CASSYGSLAYEQYF
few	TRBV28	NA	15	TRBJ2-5	TGTGCCAGCAAGGCGGGGCGTTCTCGATGGGAGACCCAGTACTTC	CASKAGRSRWETQYF
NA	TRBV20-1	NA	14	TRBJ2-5	TGCAGTGCCCTTCTGGGGGGCTACCAAGAGACCCAGTACTTC	CSALLGGYQETQYF
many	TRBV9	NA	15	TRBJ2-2	TGTGCCAGCAGCGCACCTACCGGGAACACCGGGGAGCTGTTTTTT	CASSAPTGNTGELFF